Many counts were recorded for the clone carrying this T cell receptor (beta chain). Antigen unknown. This sample was included in a study of blood T cells in healthy people across ages. Study in general: The template switching approach captured approximately one barcoded beta molecule for every two T cells.

Alongside a J-beta primer mix, a sample-barcoded 5' primer served in a second PCR lasting about 7 to 11 cycles. One entry per CDR3 protein results from TCRdb running MiXCR on the 5' RACE reads. Among 1.5 million to 2 million distinct CDR3 sequences listed, approximately 30% were seen once. Findings and limits, study-wide: The recorded TCR beta diversity per million T cells decreased in a roughly linear manner with age.

Aged about 6 to 95, donors were systemically healthy Caucasians from Russia. The germline CDR1 and CDR2 sequences are SQVTM and ANQGSEA. The CDR3 extends over 13 amino acids. The V end lost 5 bases, the J end lost 1 base, and 11 bases lay between the germline ends. The sequence derives from a woman between 25 and 40 years old in good health. The chain uses TRBV29-1 and TRBJ1-1; D is possibly TRBD1 (6 bases). The sample was blood. Written as DNA, the CDR3 is TGCAGCGTTAGAGGACAGTGGAACACTGAAGCTTTCTTT. Protein: CSVRGQWNTEAFF.